This T cell receptor (beta chain) was profiled in a study of blood T cell repertoires in COVID-19. Study overall: Collection of acute and convalescent COVID-19 samples took place in the United States, Italy and Spain. T cells, B-cell-depleted T cells, or PBMCs provided the cDNA or gDNA that served as material.

Original handling: Estimation of nucleated cell counts was performed using reference gene primer amplification. Clones were sequenced by immunoSEQ multiplex PCR, and TCRdb holds only the in-frame ones, with some missing. For V, J and clone size, that table is used; D and trimming come from the DNA. Of 73,000 or so clones in the sample, less than 75% were seen once. In germline, CDR1 is SGHTA, CDR2 FQGNSA. The CDR3 sequence is 15 residues long. Trimming cost V 2 bases and J 6 bases, with 13 bases left between them. The J gene is TRBJ2-2, the V gene TRBV7-2; tentative D call: TRBD2 (6 bases). Sequenced input: peripheral blood. The sequence derives from a man in his sixties with acute or convalescent COVID-19. The CDR3 protein is CASSLRLTGAGELFF. As DNA, the CDR3 is TGTGCCAGCAGCTTACGATTAACGGGGGCCGGGGAGCTGTTTTTT.